Detailed here is one T cell receptor beta chain. The data are from a study of blood T cell repertoires in COVID-19. Turning to the study itself: From the United States, Italy and Spain came samples of acute and convalescent COVID-19. T cells, B-cell-depleted T cells, or PBMCs provided the cDNA or gDNA that served as material.

Germline V gene sequence: CDR1 MNHNS, CDR2 SASEGT. The CDR3 runs 15 residues. V was clipped by 0 bases and J by 3 bases, with 10 bases between them. Source study methods: How many nucleated cells were present was estimated from reference gene primer amplification. Profiled with immunoSEQ multiplex PCR; TCRdb holds only in-frame clones, not every one. The V and J calls and the clone size are those of that table, but D and trimming were determined from the DNA. The sample includes 90,000 to 120,000 clones, 80% to 90% seen only once; the top ten take 4.9%. The receptor was isolated from a man aged 35-49 years with active or convalescent COVID-19. Sequencing input: peripheral blood. The chain joins TRBV6-1 to TRBJ2-3; maybe TRBD2 (5 bases). The CDR3 is CASSEAWLATDTQYF. Here the CDR3 DNA reads TGTGCCAGCAGTGAAGCTTGGCTAGCTACAGATACGCAGTATTTT.